The present TCR beta chain was sequenced within a study of technical replicates of blood from a handful of donors. Sequencing used immunoSEQ multiplex PCR; TCRdb keeps in-frame clones, though not all of them. The sample holds 75,000 or so clones, about 92% seen once. CDR3 length: 17 amino acids. Per the germline V gene, CDR1 is LGHNA and CDR2 is YNFKEQ. Trimming took 2 bases from V and 0 from J; bases not matched to a gene: 6. The sequenced material came from T cells isolated from PBMCs. This TCR came from a human donor in good health. This chain uses TRBV4-2 with TRBJ2-2; 7 bases line up with TRBD1. This CDR3 reads CASSQTYRGTNTGELFF. In DNA, the CDR3 is TGTGCCAGCAGCCAAACCTACAGGGGAACGAACACCGGGGAGCTGTTTTTT.